These 10 T cell receptor beta chains were sequenced from one sample in a study of cytomegalovirus exposure and HLA in healthy donors. The PCR made use of 60 Vbeta and 13 Jbeta primers. The assay was immunoSEQ multiplex PCR, and TCRdb's table has in-frame clones only and misses some. The sample yields about 110,000 clones, 70% to 85% seen once. The sequencing input was PBMCs. The receptors were sampled from a woman aged 18-29 years in good health and CMV-seronegative.

The chain carries TRBV2 and TRBJ1-4; D gene uncertain. Germline V gene data show CDR1 as SNHLY and CDR2 as FYNNEI. CDR3 length equals 14 residues. V was clipped by 4 bases and J by 5 bases, with 11 bases between them. The CDR3 protein is CASSGQLVNEKLFF. CDR3 DNA: TGTGCCAGCAGTGGACAATTAGTGAATGAAAAACTGTTTTTT.

The rearrangement uses TRBV28 and TRBJ1-5, with D unresolved. The CDR3 extends over 15 amino acids. CDR1 is MDHEN and CDR2 is SYDVKM in the germline V gene. V was pared by 3 bases and J by 5 bases, with 14 bases between. The DNA of the CDR3 is TGTGCCAGCAGTTTCCCGCGAAATTATCATCAGCCCCAGCATTTT. The encoded protein is CASSFPRNYHQPQHF.

In this sample, this clone turned up once. The chain recombines TRBV29-1 with TRBJ2-3; perhaps TRBD2 as D (6 bases). The CDR3 totals 14 residues. The V gene lost 3 bases and the J gene lost 1 base, with 11 bases spanning the gap. Germline CDR1 is SQVTM and CDR2 is ANQGSEA. The CDR3 region has the DNA TGCAGCGTTGACGGCGGGGCACGCACAGATACGCAGTATTTT. Translated: CSVDGGARTDTQYF.

The V call is TRBV21-1, the J call TRBJ1-5; the table calls TRBD1, which could not be checked here. TRBV21-1 is shown as a pseudogene. The CDR3 extends over 17 amino acids. CDR3 coding DNA: TGTGCCAGCAGCAAGGACCCAGTGACAGGAAGCAATCAGCCCCAGCATTTT. Encoded protein: CASSKDPVTGSNQPQHF.

The chain carries TRBV7-2 and TRBJ1-6; 7 bases fit TRBD1. V dropped 4 bases and J dropped 9; count of bases not matched to a gene: 12. The CDR3 is made up of 16 amino acids. Germline CDR1 reads SGHTA; CDR2 reads FQGNSA. This CDR3 reads CASSSLDPRQGSPLHF. The CDR3 nucleotides are TGTGCCAGCAGCTCCCTTGACCCTAGACAGGGTTCACCCCTCCACTTT.

This chain joins TRBV28 and TRBJ2-5; 9 nucleotides line up with TRBD2. The CDR3 length is 14 residues. Trimming cost V 6 bases and J 3 bases; bases outside gene matches: 5. The germline CDR1 and CDR2 sequences are MDHEN and SYDVKM. The DNA of the CDR3 is TGTGCCAGCAGACCGGGACTAGCTGAAGAGACCCAGTACTTC. Its protein is CASRPGLAEETQYF. The entire variable domain, with the rest obtained from reference TRBV28 and TRBJ2-5, is as follows: DVKVTQSSRYLVKRTGEKVFLECVQDMDHENMFWYRQDPGLGLRLIYFSYDVKMKEKGDIPEGYSVSREKKERFSLILESASTNQTSMYLCASRPGLAEETQYFGPGTRLLVL.

The chain employs TRBV11-2 and TRBJ1-6; D might be TRBD1 (5 bases). V was cut by 5 bases and J by 7 bases, with 9 bases left in between. The CDR3 sequence is 13 residues long. CDR1 and CDR2 (germline): SGHAT, FQNNGV. As DNA, the CDR3 is TGTGCCAGCAGCCCAACAGGAAATTCACCCCTCCACTTT. Its translation is CASSPTGNSPLHF.

V gene TRBV7-2 combines with J gene TRBJ1-3; D possibly corresponds to TRBD1 (5 bases). CDR3 length equals 13 residues. The germline V and J ends were trimmed by 4 bases and 4 bases, with 8 bases remaining between them. CDR1 is SGHTA, CDR2 FQGNSA, per germline. The CDR3 DNA reads TGTGCCAGCAGCTCCGGGGGGGGAAACACCATATATTTT. This translates into CASSSGGGNTIYF.

This chain joins TRBV19 and TRBJ2-5, with D possibly matching TRBD2 (5 bases). The CDR3 loop spans 15 amino acids. V lost 1 base, J lost 5 bases, and 14 bases lay in between. CDR1 LNHDA and CDR2 SQIVND come from the germline V gene (reference sequence). CDR3 in DNA: TGTGCCAGTAGTATAGGGACTGCAGGATTGGAGACCCAGTACTTC. Translated: CASSIGTAGLETQYF.

This rearrangement joins TRBV28 to TRBJ1-4, with 10 positions matching TRBD1. Germline trimming cut 6 bases from V and 5 bases from J; bases unmatched to any gene: 9. The length of the CDR3 is 16 residues. Germline CDR1 and CDR2: MDHEN and SYDVKM. CDR3 bases: TGTGCCAGCAGCCCTGTGGGGGGACAGGGGAATGAAAAACTGTTTTTT. Translation: CASSPVGGQGNEKLFF.